This paragraph reports one TCR beta chain. Its antigen remains unidentified. No clone much larger than this one lies a single base away; base qualities are absent. This record comes from a study of blood T cell repertoires in COVID-19 (dated by TCRdb to the early 2020s). Turning to the overall study: The collaborator samples originated in the United States, Italy and Spain and spanned the acute and convalescent phases of COVID-19. The prospective study material was composed of cDNA or gDNA derived from T cells, B-cell-depleted T cells, or PBMCs. Deeply sampled blood TCRbeta repertoires from subjects exposed to, actively infected with, or recovered from COVID-19 were included in the dataset. The repertoires were released in a freely available public database meant as a resource for research on the immune response to SARS-CoV-2. The samples were drawn from two sources: the first 160 participants of the ongoing ImmuneRACE study, and 1,000 to 1,500 subjects contributed by 6 global collaborators. A de-identified subject ID, COVID-19 status, age in years and sex were almost always included in the sample metadata. Where HLA class I and class II types were available, the types were taken from metadata supplied by the sample provider, not from assay-based typing.

The collaborating institutions used their own protocols to collect whole blood in K2EDTA tubes. For TCRbeta analysis, collaborators shipped samples in one of three forms: frozen whole blood, isolated PBMCs, or DNA extracted from either of those sample types. TCRbeta CDR3 regions were amplified from genomic DNA by means of the immunoSEQ Assay, a bias-controlled multiplex PCR. Concerning the study's data processing: The number of nucleated cells in each sample was estimated by amplification of reference gene primers within the assay. To quantify the absolute abundance of each unique TCRbeta CDR3 rearrangement, sequence reads were collapsed and filtered. For each sample, productive Simpson clonality was calculated as the square root of Simpson's diversity index over productive rearrangements. TCRdb limited this immuneACCESS table to in-frame rearrangements with V and J called. A share of clones is missing; checked studies link under half to unresolved V genes, and the rest is unexplained. The V and J calls and clone size were taken over from that table, and D and trimming were inferred from the DNA. This sample lists some 50,000 clones; 80% to 90% were detected once. Of the sample, approximately 27% is held by the ten largest clones.

Beyond this particular receptor, the publication reports: How much clinical and demographic metadata was included differed by source and by participant, and the metadata was provided uncurated.

Sequenced material: peripheral blood. This sequence originates from a human donor in a cohort sampled during active COVID-19.

The DNA is TGTGCCAGTAGTATAAGGGACAGAGGGACCTACGAGCAGTACTTC. It is translated as CASSIRDRGTYEQYF. The chain employs TRBV19 and TRBJ2-7, with 7 central nucleotides matching TRBD1. Per the germline V gene (reference sequence), LNHDA is the CDR1 and SQIVND is the CDR2. The CDR3 runs 15 amino acids, cysteine and phenylalanine included. CDR3 DNA is the only sequence kept; it has 45 bases, read in frame from the first base. The V end gives up 2 bases and the J end 2 bases, leaving 6 bases in the junction not matched to a gene.